These 10 T cell receptor beta chains originate from one sample sequenced in a study of T cells in localized non-small cell lung cancer. The repertoire was sequenced with immunoSEQ multiplex PCR; TCRdb's copy has only in-frame clones and lacks some. The data hold under 95,000 clones, with about 84% observed a single time. Material: peripheral blood, obtained before any cancer treatment. The receptors were sampled from a female donor at least 60 years old with stage I lung adenocarcinoma.

This chain links TRBV6-1 with TRBJ2-7; D is possibly TRBD1 or TRBD2 (5 bases each). The V gene's germline CDR1 is MNHNS and CDR2 SASEGT. CDR3 length: 12 amino acids. V dropped 11 bases and J dropped 3 bases, with 14 bases sitting between them. The CDR3 sequence: CAVFGANYEQYF. The CDR3 DNA follows: TGTGCCGTTTTCGGGGCCAACTACGAGCAGTACTTC.

There are a few counts of this clone. This sequence joins TRBV9 and TRBJ1-2; D not resolved. The ends were cut back, 3 bases at V and 8 bases at J, with 20 bases in the middle. The germline V gene has CDR1 SGDLS and CDR2 YYNGEE. This CDR3 contains 15 residues. CDR3 region: CASSADRLEGYGYTF. The CDR3 DNA follows: TGTGCCAGCAGCGCGGACCGTCTTGAGGGTTACGGCTACACCTTC.

This chain uses TRBV6-1 with TRBJ1-5, with 7 positions matching TRBD1. The CDR3 length is 15 residues. Germline CDR1 is MNHNS and CDR2 is SASEGT. J was trimmed by 3 bases and V by 4 bases; bases with no gene match: 6. The CDR3 bases are TGTGCCAGCAGTGCGGAGGGGGCTTTCAATCAGCCCCAGCATTTT. Translated: CASSAEGAFNQPQHF.

This chain uses TRBV20-1 with TRBJ1-1, with 7 nucleotides matching TRBD1. Per germline, CDR1 DFQATT and CDR2 SNEGSKA (reference sequence). Germline trimming cut 7 bases from V and 4 bases from J; bases unmatched to any gene: 3. This CDR3 has 11 residues. The CDR3 bases are TGCAGTGGAGACAGGGCCACTGAAGCTTTCTTT. Its protein product is CSGDRATEAFF.

The chain uses TRBV6-5 and TRBJ2-5; D call uncertain. CDR3 length: 14 amino acids. Germline V CDR1 and CDR2: MNHEY, SVGAGI. The V end lost 5 bases, the J end lost 2 bases, and 12 bases lay between the germline ends. CDR3 residues: CASSDRSTQETQYF. The DNA of the CDR3 is TGTGCCAGCAGTGACCGTTCCACTCAAGAGACCCAGTACTTC.

V usage is TRBV5-1 and J usage is TRBJ2-5, with D maybe TRBD2 (5 bases). Trimming took 1 base from V and 2 from J, leaving 12 bases between them. Germline V CDR1 and CDR2: SGHRS, YFSETQ. CDR3 length equals 15 residues. The CDR3, as DNA: TGCGCCAGCAGCTTGTACGGGGTCGGGCAAGAGACCCAGTACTTC. Translation gives CASSLYGVGQETQYF.

This chain connects TRBV11-3 to TRBJ2-3, with 16 bases fitting TRBD2. CDR3 size: 18 residues. Trimming removed 4 bases from V and 6 bases from J; junction bases left unmatched: 10. Germline V lookup: CDR1 SGHNT, CDR2 YENEEA. For the CDR3, the DNA is TGTGCCAGCAGCTGGGGACTAGCGGGGGGGCCGTTGATGGATACGCAGTATTTT. Translated: CASSWGLAGGPLMDTQYF.

The genes are TRBV5-1 and TRBJ1-1; D gene uncertain. Per the germline V gene, CDR1 is SGHRS and CDR2 is YFSETQ. Trimming shortened V by 7 bases and J by 3 bases, and 13 bases separated the two germline ends. This CDR3 has 13 residues. The CDR3 is CASYSSPDTEAFF. The CDR3 DNA reads TGCGCCAGCTATTCCTCCCCCGACACTGAAGCTTTCTTT.

With respect to this clone: The sample has other DNA sequences that encode this CDR3 too. The gene calls are TRBV5-1 and TRBJ2-1; TRBD2 aligns across 7 bases. Unmatched junction bases numbered 5, after V lost 5 bases and J lost 0 bases. Germline loops: CDR1 SGHRS, CDR2 YFSETQ. This CDR3 is built from 15 residues. In nucleotides, the CDR3 is TGCGCCAGCAGTTTAGCGGGCAACTCCTACAATGAGCAGTTCTTC. Its protein product is CASSLAGNSYNEQFF.

The V call is TRBV29-1, the J call TRBJ1-3; D may be TRBD1 (5 bases). Trimming stripped 0 bases from V and 2 bases from J, with 8 bases between. CDR1 is SQVTM, CDR2 ANQGSEA, per germline. The CDR3 contains 14 residues. The CDR3 reads CSVEEGGAGNTIYF. The CDR3 bases are TGCAGCGTTGAAGAAGGAGGGGCTGGAAACACCATATATTTT.